This T cell receptor (beta chain) was documented in a study of early T cells in non-severe SARS-CoV-2 infection. This clonotype was observed a few times. TCRdb called the 5' RACE reads again in MiXCR, with one record for every CDR3 protein. The sample consists of around 50,000 distinct CDR3 sequences, 12% of them appearing once. This receptor was identified in an adult who was a healthcare worker with PCR-confirmed SARS-CoV-2 infection or an uninfected control (not recorded which). The sequencing sample was made of whole blood.

For the CDR3, the DNA is TGTGCCAGCAGCTTAGCGGGGACAGTGAACACTGAAGCTTTCTTT. Its protein is CASSLAGTVNTEAFF. The rearrangement uses TRBV7-9 and TRBJ1-1; TRBD1 agrees at 7 bases. Unmatched junction bases numbered 1, after V lost 0 bases and J lost 0 bases. Germline CDR1 reads SEHNR; CDR2 reads FQNEAQ (reference sequence). The CDR3 sequence is 15 residues long.